The 29 T cell receptor beta chains reported below all come from one sample, sequenced in a study of T cells in Graves' hyperthyroidism and ophthalmopathy. TCR beta CDR3 region amplification was performed from RNA transcripts. The HTBI primer set drove a first-round RT-PCR of the TCR CDR3. MiXCR, applied by TCRdb to the multiplex PCR reads, yields one record per CDR3 protein. The sample shows 300,000 to 450,000 distinct CDR3 sequences, approximately 18% of them seen only once. Specimen: blood. The source of these receptors is a woman between 25 and 40 years old with Graves' hyperthyroidism that later progressed to Graves' ophthalmopathy.

CDR3 region: CASSLGGGSNEQFF. The CDR3 nucleotides are TGTGCCAGCAGCTTAGGGGGGGGCTCCAATGAGCAGTTCTTC. V usage is TRBV7-9 and J usage is TRBJ2-1; maybe TRBD2 (7 bases). Trimming stripped 1 base from V and 6 bases from J, with 10 bases between. The length of the CDR3 is 14 residues. Germline V gives CDR1 SEHNR, CDR2 FQNEAQ (reference sequence).

This clonotype was picked up many times. The rearrangement links TRBV5-1 to TRBJ2-7, with unresolved D. CDR3 length: 13 residues. The germline gives CDR1 SGHRS, CDR2 YFSETQ. The V gene lost 0 bases and the J gene lost 4 bases, with 8 bases spanning the gap. CDR3 nucleotides: TGCGCCAGCAGCTTGGAAGGAGATTACGAGCAGTACTTC. Its protein is CASSLEGDYEQYF.

In nucleotides, the CDR3 is TGCAGTGCTAGTGCGCCGGTGGAGAACCATTACGAGCAGTACTTC. This codes for CSASAPVENHYEQYF. The rearrangement joins TRBV20-1 to TRBJ2-7; D is undetermined. V lost 3 bases to trimming and J lost 4 bases, with 19 bases between them. The germline V gene encodes CDR1 DFQATT and CDR2 SNEGSKA (reference sequence). The CDR3 totals 15 residues.

This clonotype was detected many times. This chain links TRBV28 with TRBJ2-5, with a tentative D call TRBD2 (6 bases). The V gene lost 2 bases and the J gene lost 2 bases, with 15 bases spanning the gap. This CDR3 is 16 amino acids long. CDR1 and CDR2 (germline): MDHEN, SYDVKM. The CDR3 sequence is CASSLVGGPQQETQYF. The CDR3 DNA is TGTGCCAGCAGTTTAGTTGGAGGGCCGCAACAAGAGACCCAGTACTTC.

This clonotype was picked up a small number of times. With a much larger clone just one base away, this may be a read error. The chain employs TRBV20-1 and TRBJ2-5; D ambiguous. Germline CDR1 is DFQATT and CDR2 is SNEGSKA (reference sequence). The CDR3 has 15 amino acids. Trimming left V 2 bases short and J 0 bases short, with 13 bases between. CDR3 in DNA: TGCAGTGCTAGACCGCGGACCCGGAACCAAGAGACCCAGTACTTC. Translating it yields CSARPRTRNQETQYF.

The chain employs TRBV5-6 and TRBJ1-5; D uncertain. CDR1 is SGHDT, CDR2 YYEEEE, per germline. V was trimmed by 0 bases and J by 4 bases, leaving 8 bases between them. CDR3 length: 14 residues. This CDR3 is CASSLAQDNQPQHF. DNA for the CDR3: TGTGCCAGCAGCTTGGCGCAGGATAATCAGCCCCAGCATTTT.

The gene calls are TRBV11-1 and TRBJ2-5; D may be TRBD2 (6 bases). Germline lookup yields CDR1 SGHAT and CDR2 FQDESV (reference sequence). The CDR3 contains 15 residues. The V and J ends lost 1 base and 2 bases respectively, with 11 bases between them. The CDR3, as DNA: TGTGCCAGCAGCTTAGGCGGAGGGGTTCAAGAGACCCAGTACTTC. Translating it yields CASSLGGGVQETQYF.

V and J are TRBV6-5 and TRBJ1-2, with a possible D match to TRBD1 (6 bases). The V gene lost 0 bases and the J gene lost 7 bases, with 18 bases spanning the gap. The CDR3 length is 16 residues. Germline-derived CDR1 and CDR2 are MNHEY and SVGAGI. The CDR3 DNA reads TGTGCCAGCAGTTACTCGGACCGGGGGCGCACGGGTGGCTACACCTTC. This sequence encodes CASSYSDRGRTGGYTF.

In this sample, this clonotype turned up a few times. V and J are TRBV4-1 and TRBJ2-5, with 8 bases matching TRBD2. CDR1 and CDR2 (germline): MGHRA, YSYEKL. The ends lost 2 bases at V and 4 bases at J; junction bases unmatched: 6. The CDR3 is made up of 15 amino acids. The CDR3 DNA reads TGCGCCAGCAGCCAACCCAGGGCGGGAGGAGAGACCCAGTACTTC. Encoded protein: CASSQPRAGGETQYF.

J is TRBJ1-1 and V is TRBV12-3 or TRBV12-4; no clear D. The CDR3 has 13 residues. The V gene lost 2 bases and the J gene lost 6 bases, with 10 bases spanning the gap. In nucleotides, the CDR3 is TGTGCCAGCAGTTTAACCACATCAGCTGAAGCTTTCTTT. It translates to CASSLTTSAEAFF.

In this sample, this clonotype turned up many times. V is TRBV30 and J is TRBJ2-5, with TRBD1 matching 8 bases. Per germline, CDR1 GTSNPN and CDR2 SVGIG (reference sequence). V dropped 0 bases and J dropped 5; count of bases not matched to a gene: 8. This CDR3 has 15 amino acids. The CDR3 is CAWSVPPGGRETQYF. DNA of the CDR3: TGTGCCTGGAGTGTACCTCCAGGGGGCAGGGAGACCCAGTACTTC.

With respect to this clonotype: A junction end diverges from the germline sequence, so it may reflect a read error. V usage is TRBV27 and J usage is TRBJ2-7; 9 bases line up with TRBD1. The CDR3 contains 15 residues. Germline V gene data show CDR1 as MNHEY and CDR2 as SMNVEV (reference sequence). The CDR3 here is CASSLSGTGTYERYF. CDR3 DNA: TGTGCCAGCAGTTTATCCGGGACAGGGACGTACGAGCGGTACTTC.

This clonotype occurred many times. The genes are TRBV29-1 and TRBJ2-7, with D perhaps TRBD1 (7 bases). The CDR3 is made up of 17 amino acids. With 2 bases removed from V and 3 bases from J, the gap between germline ends came to 23 bases. CDR1 is SQVTM and CDR2 is ANQGSEA in the germline V gene. The CDR3 region is CSVERDSGTGTDYEQYF. The CDR3 bases are TGCAGCGTTGAACGGGACTCCGGGACCGGGACAGACTACGAGCAGTACTTC.

This clonotype was counted only a few times. This chain uses TRBV2 with TRBJ2-1; perhaps TRBD2 as D (5 bases). Trimming removed 6 bases at V and 10 bases at J, with 25 bases between. Looked up from germline, CDR1 is SNHLY and CDR2 is FYNNEI. The CDR3 is 16 amino acids. For the CDR3, the DNA is TGTGCCAGCAGGAGCGGCAGACGAGGGCCCCGCAGCGAGCAGTTCTTC. It codes for CASRSGRRGPRSEQFF.

This rearrangement joins TRBV6-5 to TRBJ2-7; no clear D gene. The germline V gene encodes CDR1 MNHEY and CDR2 SVGAGI. CDR3 length equals 14 residues. The V end lost 2 bases, the J end lost 2 bases, and 10 bases lay between the germline ends. As DNA, the CDR3 is TGTGCCAGCAGTTACGCGCCCGAAACCTACGAGCAGTACTTC. Translating gives CASSYAPETYEQYF.

This clonotype was recorded at least ten times. The rearrangement joins TRBV7-8 to TRBJ1-1, with D possibly being TRBD1 (6 bases). This CDR3 has 14 amino acids. V was clipped by 4 bases and J by 1 base, with 10 bases between them. CDR1 SGHVS and CDR2 FQNEAQ come from the germline V gene. The CDR3 region has the DNA TGTGCCAGCAGCTCTGGACAGCAGAACACTGAAGCTTTCTTT. This sequence encodes CASSSGQQNTEAFF.

This clonotype has a single count. V gene TRBV7-3 combines with J gene TRBJ2-3; 7 nucleotides align to TRBD2. The CDR3 runs 15 residues. Trimming removed 2 bases from V and 2 bases from J; junction bases left unmatched: 4. CDR1 is SGHTA, CDR2 FQGTGA, per germline. CDR3 nucleotide sequence: TGTGCCAGCAGCTTATGGGGGGGTCCCACAGATACGCAGTATTTT. Translating gives CASSLWGGPTDTQYF.

V is TRBV20-1 and J is TRBJ2-2; TRBD1 might be the D (6 bases). V was pared by 5 bases and J by 0 bases, with 13 bases between. This CDR3 comprises 15 residues. Germline V gene lookup returns CDR1 DFQATT and CDR2 SNEGSKA (reference sequence). The CDR3 loop is CSAVGGATNTGELFF. CDR3 sequence (DNA): TGCAGTGCTGTAGGGGGTGCCACGAACACCGGGGAGCTGTTTTTT.

Ten or more counts support this clonotype. The chain has TRBV12-3 or TRBV12-4 and TRBJ1-3; D unclear. V shed 3 bases and J shed 1 base, with 7 bases lying between them. The CDR3 contains 14 residues. CDR3 sequence: CASSFAGSGNTIYF. The CDR3, as DNA: TGTGCCAGCAGTTTTGCAGGTTCTGGAAACACCATATATTTT.

The chain joins TRBV7-9 to TRBJ1-2; the D gene is possibly TRBD1 (6 bases). Germline V CDR1 and CDR2: SEHNR, FQNEAQ (reference sequence). The V end lost 5 bases, the J end lost 8 bases, and 24 bases lay between the germline ends. There are 16 residues in the CDR3. The CDR3 coding sequence is TGTGCCAGCAGCCGTGGACGGGGGGCACTAGGGAACGGCTACACCTTC. Translated: CASSRGRGALGNGYTF. Using reference TRBV7-9 and TRBJ1-2 for the parts outside the CDR3, the full variable domain is DTGVSQNPRHKITKRGQNVTFRCDPISEHNRLYWYRQTLGQGPEFLTYFQNEAQLEKSRLLSDRFSAERPKGSFSTLEIQRTEQGDSAMYLCASSRGRGALGNGYTFGSGTRLTVV.

This clonotype appeared many times. J is TRBJ2-1 and V is TRBV28, with D unclear. CDR3 length equals 15 residues. Germline CDR1 MDHEN, CDR2 SYDVKM. Between the trimmed V and J ends, which lost 4 bases and 7 bases, there was a span of 17 bases. The CDR3 DNA reads TGTGCCAGCAGTTCTTCACGGATTTCGAGGAATGAGCAGTTCTTC. This codes for CASSSSRISRNEQFF.

This clonotype showed up just a few times. This sequence may be a read error, since a much larger clone differs from it by one base. V gene TRBV20-1 combines with J gene TRBJ2-5, with 7 bases lining up with TRBD2. The germline gives CDR1 DFQATT, CDR2 SNEGSKA (reference sequence). J gave up 1 base and V 1 base, and 18 bases lay outside the gene matches. This CDR3 region has 19 residues. The CDR3 sequence is CSARGLGLEITRIQETQYF. The CDR3 DNA follows: TGCAGTGCTAGAGGGCTCGGACTAGAGATCACCAGGATCCAAGAGACCCAGTACTTC.

This clonotype occurred many times. The chain links TRBV12-3 or TRBV12-4 to TRBJ2-3; maybe TRBD2 (6 bases). The CDR3 spans 21 residues. Trimming removed 1 base from V and 0 bases from J, with 26 bases in between. The DNA for the CDR3 is TGTGCCAGCAGTTTAGGTTGGGGCCGACTAGATCCCCGCTCTAGCACAGATACGCAGTATTTT. This translates into CASSLGWGRLDPRSSTDTQYF.

The chain recombines TRBV28 with TRBJ1-1, with D hard to call. Germline CDR1 MDHEN, CDR2 SYDVKM. Between the trimmed V and J ends, which lost 6 bases and 5 bases, there was a span of 16 bases. The CDR3 consists of 14 residues. In nucleotides, the CDR3 is TGTGCCAGCAGCCCCGGCTTTTTTGGTACTGAAGCTTTCTTT. Translating it yields CASSPGFFGTEAFF.

The genes are TRBV12-3 or TRBV12-4 and TRBJ2-1; TRBD1 agrees at 9 bases. V was pared by 6 bases and J by 0 bases, with 9 bases of the junction left unmatched. This CDR3 is built from 17 residues. The CDR3 sequence is CASSLRLTGGSYNEQFF. The CDR3 DNA follows: TGTGCCAGCAGCCTCCGATTGACAGGGGGCTCCTACAATGAGCAGTTCTTC.

Concerning this clonotype itself: A much more abundant neighbour one base away suggests this may be a read error. The CDR3 loop is CASNGGGEKLFF. The DNA for the CDR3 is TGTGCCAGCAACGGGGGGGGTGAAAAACTGTTTTTT. The V call is TRBV28, the J call TRBJ1-4, with TRBD1 as a possible D gene (5 bases). This CDR3 is 12 amino acids long. Trimming left V 7 bases short and J 7 bases short, with 10 bases between. Germline CDR1 and CDR2: MDHEN and SYDVKM. Full variable domain (outside the CDR3, taken from reference TRBV28 and TRBJ1-4): DVKVTQSSRYLVKRTGEKVFLECVQDMDHENMFWYRQDPGLGLRLIYFSYDVKMKEKGDIPEGYSVSREKKERFSLILESASTNQTSMYLCASNGGGEKLFFGSGTQLSVL.

This clonotype occurred many times. The chain is built from TRBV7-2 and TRBJ2-5, with 8 bases lining up with TRBD2. With 3 bases clipped from V and 5 bases from J, the junction kept 8 bases outside the gene matches. The CDR3 length is 15 residues. The V gene's germline CDR1 is SGHTA and CDR2 FQGNSA. CDR3 DNA: TGTGCCAGCAGCTTGCAACCGGGACTAGTGGAGACCCAGTACTTC. This sequence encodes CASSLQPGLVETQYF.

As for this clonotype: The final CDR3 position lacks the conserved phenylalanine or tryptophan, pointing to a likely read error. The chain uses TRBV29-1 and TRBJ1-1; D unresolved. The CDR3 runs to 11 residues. Germline values: CDR1 SQVTM, CDR2 ANQGSEA. With 4 bases removed from V and 1 base from J, the gap between germline ends came to 4 bases. The CDR3 nucleotides are TGCAGCGTTGTCCGGAACACTGAAGCTTTCTAT. Translating gives CSVVRNTEAFY.

There are many counts of this clonotype. J is TRBJ2-7 and V is TRBV14; D may be TRBD1 (5 bases). V was clipped by 0 bases and J by 0 bases, with 15 bases between them. Germline V gene lookup returns CDR1 SGHDN and CDR2 FVKESK. This CDR3 has 17 residues. The CDR3 loop is CASSQEAGHPNSYEQYF. For the CDR3, the DNA is TGTGCCAGCAGCCAAGAGGCAGGGCACCCCAACTCCTACGAGCAGTACTTC.